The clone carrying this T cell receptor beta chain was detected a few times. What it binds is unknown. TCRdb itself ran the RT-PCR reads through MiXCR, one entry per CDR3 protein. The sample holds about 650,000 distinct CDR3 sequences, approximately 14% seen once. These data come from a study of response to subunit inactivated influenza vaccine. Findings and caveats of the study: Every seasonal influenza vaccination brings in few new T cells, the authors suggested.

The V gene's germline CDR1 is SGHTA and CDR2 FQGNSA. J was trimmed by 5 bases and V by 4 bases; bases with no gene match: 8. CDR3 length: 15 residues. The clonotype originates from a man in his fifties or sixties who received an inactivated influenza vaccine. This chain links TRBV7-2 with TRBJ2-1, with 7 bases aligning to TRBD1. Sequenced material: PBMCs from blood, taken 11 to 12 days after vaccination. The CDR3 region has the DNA TGTGCCAGCAGCTATATAACAGGGGAAGACAATGAGCAGTTCTTC. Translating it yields CASSYITGEDNEQFF.